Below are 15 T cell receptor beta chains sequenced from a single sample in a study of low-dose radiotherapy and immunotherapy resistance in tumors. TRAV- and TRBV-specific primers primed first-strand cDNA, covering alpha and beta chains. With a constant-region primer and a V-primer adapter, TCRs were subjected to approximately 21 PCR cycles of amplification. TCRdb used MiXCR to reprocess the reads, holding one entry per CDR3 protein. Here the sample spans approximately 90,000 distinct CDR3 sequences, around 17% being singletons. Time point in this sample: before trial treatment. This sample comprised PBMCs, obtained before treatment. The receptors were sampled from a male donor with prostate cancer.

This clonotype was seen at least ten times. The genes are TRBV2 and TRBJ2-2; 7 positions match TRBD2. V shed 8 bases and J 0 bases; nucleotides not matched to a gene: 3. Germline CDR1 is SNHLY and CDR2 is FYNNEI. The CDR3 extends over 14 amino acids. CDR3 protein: CASGGGANTGELFF. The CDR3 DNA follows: TGTGCCAGCGGGGGAGGGGCGAACACCGGGGAGCTGTTTTTT.

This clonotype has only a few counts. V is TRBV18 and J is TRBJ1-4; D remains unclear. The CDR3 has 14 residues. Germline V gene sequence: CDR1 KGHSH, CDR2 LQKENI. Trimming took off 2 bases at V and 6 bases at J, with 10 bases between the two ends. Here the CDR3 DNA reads TGTGCCAGCTCACCAGCGGCGATGGATGAAAAACTGTTTTTT. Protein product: CASSPAAMDEKLFF.

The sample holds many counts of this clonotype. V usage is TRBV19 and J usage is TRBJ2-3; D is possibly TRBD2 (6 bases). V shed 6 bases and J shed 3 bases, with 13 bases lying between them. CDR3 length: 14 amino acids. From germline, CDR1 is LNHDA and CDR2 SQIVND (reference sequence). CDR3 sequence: CASSRDSRTDTQYF. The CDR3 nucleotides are TGTGCCAGTAGCCGGGACTCACGGACAGATACGCAGTATTTT.

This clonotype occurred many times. CDR3 in DNA: TGTGCCAGCAGCTACCGGACAGTCCAAGGGGGCTACACCTTC. As protein: CASSYRTVQGGYTF. The rearrangement joins TRBV6-2 or TRBV6-3 to TRBJ1-2; D is possibly TRBD1 (6 bases). This CDR3 spans 14 amino acids. Germline loops: CDR1 MNHEY, CDR2 SVGEGT. V was pared by 6 bases and J by 8 bases, with 19 bases between.

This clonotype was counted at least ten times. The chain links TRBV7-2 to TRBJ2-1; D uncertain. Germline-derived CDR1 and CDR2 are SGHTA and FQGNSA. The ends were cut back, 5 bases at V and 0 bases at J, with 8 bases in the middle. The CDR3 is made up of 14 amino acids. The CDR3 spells CASSKPSSYNEQFF. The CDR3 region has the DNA TGTGCCAGCAGCAAACCTAGCTCCTACAATGAGCAGTTCTTC.

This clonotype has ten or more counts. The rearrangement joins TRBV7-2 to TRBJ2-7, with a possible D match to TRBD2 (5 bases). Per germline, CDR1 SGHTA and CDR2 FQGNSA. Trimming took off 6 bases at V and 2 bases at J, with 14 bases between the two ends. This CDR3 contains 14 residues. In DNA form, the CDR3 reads TGTGCCAGCAGACAGAACAGCGGACCCTACGAGCAGTACTTC. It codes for CASRQNSGPYEQYF.

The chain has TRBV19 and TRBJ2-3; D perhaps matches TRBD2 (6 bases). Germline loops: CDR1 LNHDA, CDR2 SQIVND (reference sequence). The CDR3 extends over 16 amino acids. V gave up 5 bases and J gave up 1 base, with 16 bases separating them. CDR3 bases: TGTGCCAGTAGTGTTTTGCGGGGCGGGGGCACAGATACGCAGTATTTT. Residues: CASSVLRGGGTDTQYF. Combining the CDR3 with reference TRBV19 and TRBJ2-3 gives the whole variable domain DGGITQSPKYLFRKEGQNVTLSCEQNLNHDAMYWYRQDPGQGLRLIYYSQIVNDFQKGDIAEGYSVSREKKESFPLTVTSAQKNPTAFYLCASSVLRGGGTDTQYFGPGTRLTVL.

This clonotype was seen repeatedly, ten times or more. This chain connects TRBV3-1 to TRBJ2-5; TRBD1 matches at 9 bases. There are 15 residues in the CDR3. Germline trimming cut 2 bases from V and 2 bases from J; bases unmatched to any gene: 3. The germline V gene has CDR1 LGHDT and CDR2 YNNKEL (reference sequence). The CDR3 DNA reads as TGTGCCAGCAGCCAACTGGGACAGGGTCAAGAGACCCAGTACTTC. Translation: CASSQLGQGQETQYF.

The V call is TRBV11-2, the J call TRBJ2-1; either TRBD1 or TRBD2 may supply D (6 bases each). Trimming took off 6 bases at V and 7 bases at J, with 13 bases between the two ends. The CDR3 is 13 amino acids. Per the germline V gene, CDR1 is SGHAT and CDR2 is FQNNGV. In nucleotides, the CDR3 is TGTGCCAGCAGACCTGGGGGGCCTAATGAGCAGTTCTTC. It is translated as CASRPGGPNEQFF.

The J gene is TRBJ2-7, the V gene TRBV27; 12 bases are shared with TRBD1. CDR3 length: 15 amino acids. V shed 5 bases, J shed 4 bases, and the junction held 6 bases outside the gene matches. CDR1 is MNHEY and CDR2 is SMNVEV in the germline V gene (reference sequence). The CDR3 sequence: CASSPGTGGAYEQYF. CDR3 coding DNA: TGTGCCAGCAGTCCCGGGACAGGGGGCGCGTACGAGCAGTACTTC.

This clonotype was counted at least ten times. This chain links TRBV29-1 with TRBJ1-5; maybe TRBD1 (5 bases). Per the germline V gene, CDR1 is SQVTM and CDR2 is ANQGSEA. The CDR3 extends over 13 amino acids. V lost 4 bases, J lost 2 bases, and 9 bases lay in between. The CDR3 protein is CSVADSRNQPQHF. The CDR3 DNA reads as TGCAGCGTTGCCGACAGCCGCAATCAGCCCCAGCATTTT.

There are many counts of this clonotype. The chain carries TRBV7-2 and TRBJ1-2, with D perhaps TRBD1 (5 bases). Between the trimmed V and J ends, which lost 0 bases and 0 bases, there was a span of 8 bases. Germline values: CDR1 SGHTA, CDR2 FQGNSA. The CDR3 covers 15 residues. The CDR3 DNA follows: TGTGCCAGCAGCTTAGCGGCGGGGCCTAACTATGGCTACACCTTC. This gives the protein CASSLAAGPNYGYTF.

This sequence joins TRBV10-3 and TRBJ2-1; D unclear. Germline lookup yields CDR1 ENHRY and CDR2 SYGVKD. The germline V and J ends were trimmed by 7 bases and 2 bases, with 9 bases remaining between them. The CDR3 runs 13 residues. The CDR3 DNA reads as TGTGCCATCACTGGCGCGACCTACAATGAGCAGTTCTTC. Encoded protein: CAITGATYNEQFF.

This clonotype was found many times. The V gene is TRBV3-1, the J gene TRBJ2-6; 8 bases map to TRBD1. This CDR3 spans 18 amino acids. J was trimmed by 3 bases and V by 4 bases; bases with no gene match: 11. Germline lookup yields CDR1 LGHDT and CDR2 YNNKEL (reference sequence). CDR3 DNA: TGTGCCAGCAGCCTTCATTGGCAGGGGGCAATTGGGGCCAACGTCCTGACTTTC. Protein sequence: CASSLHWQGAIGANVLTF.

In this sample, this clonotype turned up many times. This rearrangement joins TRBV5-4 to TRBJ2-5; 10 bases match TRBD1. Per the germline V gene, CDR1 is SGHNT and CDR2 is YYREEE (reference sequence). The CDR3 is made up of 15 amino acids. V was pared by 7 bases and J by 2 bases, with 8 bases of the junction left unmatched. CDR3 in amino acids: CASLRQGAAQETQYF. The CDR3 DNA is TGTGCCAGCCTCAGACAGGGGGCGGCTCAAGAGACCCAGTACTTC.